A selection of T cell receptor beta chains follows, all from one sample in a study of blood T cell repertoires in COVID-19. Measured with immunoSEQ multiplex PCR; TCRdb has only the in-frame clones, and not every one. The sample contains about 170,000 clones, roughly 84% of which appear only once. The sequencing input was peripheral blood. The receptors derive from a human donor with acute or convalescent COVID-19. The donor label of this sample is uncertain. The CDR3 runs from the conserved cysteine through the conserved F or W. The order of the fields is V gene, J gene, CDR3 length, clone size, D gene, CDR3 protein, CDR3 DNA. D genes are given only for firm matches. A clone size is listed for some rows: how often the clone was seen (once, few, many), or a class if it is expanded.

TRBV6-1,TRBJ1-4,15,-,-,CASSGADRTNEKLFF,TGTGCCAGCAGTGGGGCAGACCGAACTAATGAAAAACTGTTTTTT
TRBV18,TRBJ2-2,17,-,TRBD1,CASSPPRGQDNTGELFF,TGTGCCAGCTCACCACCGAGGGGACAGGACAACACCGGGGAGCTGTTTTTT
TRBV9,TRBJ2-1,17,-,-,CASSVAEGGPGDNEQFF,TGTGCCAGCAGCGTAGCTGAGGGGGGGCCGGGGGACAATGAGCAGTTCTTC
TRBV2,TRBJ1-1,13,once,-,CASSRALNTEAFF,TGTGCCAGCAGCAGGGCCCTGAACACTGAAGCTTTCTTT
TRBV25-1,TRBJ2-1,15,-,TRBD2,CASSSLAGGIDEQFF,TGTGCCAGCAGTTCCCTAGCGGGAGGGATCGATGAGCAGTTCTTC
TRBV10-3,TRBJ1-3,15,-,-,CASRMDTSSGNTIYF,TGTGCCTCCCGCATGGATACTAGCTCTGGAAACACCATATATTTT
TRBV7-9,TRBJ2-5,15,-,TRBD2,CASSLGLAVTETQYF,TGTGCCAGCAGCTTAGGACTAGCGGTCACGGAGACCCAGTACTTC
TRBV11-2,TRBJ2-1,15,-,-,CASSSGTGGAAEQFF,TGTGCCAGCAGCTCCGGGACTGGGGGGGCCGCGGAGCAGTTCTTC
TRBV5-6,TRBJ2-4,13,-,TRBD1,CASTPTGGDIQYF,TGTGCCAGCACCCCGACAGGGGGAGACATTCAGTACTTC
TRBV7-6,TRBJ2-2,17,-,TRBD2,CASSFGGGIANTGELFF,TGTGCCAGCAGCTTCGGCGGGGGAATCGCGAACACCGGGGAGCTGTTTTTT
TRBV30,TRBJ1-2,14,few,-,CAWISGVLNYGYTF,TGTGCCTGGATTTCAGGGGTACTTAACTATGGCTACACCTTC
TRBV9,TRBJ2-3,17,-,TRBD2,CASSVGFGGGRTDTQYF,TGTGCCAGCAGCGTAGGATTTGGCGGGGGGCGCACAGATACGCAGTATTTT
TRBV2,TRBJ1-2,15,-,TRBD1,CASSLQTGARYGYTF,TGTGCCAGCAGTCTGCAGACAGGGGCCCGCTATGGCTACACCTTC
TRBV7-2,TRBJ2-7,17,few,TRBD2,CASSPAGGTSRYYEQYF,TGTGCCAGCAGCCCAGCCGGCGGGACTAGCAGATACTACGAGCAGTACTTC
TRBV6-5,TRBJ2-7,14,once,TRBD2,CASTSSGGFYEQYF,TGTGCCAGCACCTCTAGCGGGGGGTTTTACGAGCAGTACTTC
TRBV29-1,TRBJ1-5,13,-,TRBD1,CSVGRDRDQPQHF,TGCAGCGTTGGAAGGGACAGAGATCAGCCCCAGCATTTT
TRBV5-1,TRBJ2-3,15,-,-,CASSLGRGYTDTQYF,TGCGCCAGCAGCTTAGGGAGGGGGTACACAGATACGCAGTATTTT
TRBV30,TRBJ2-7,14,-,TRBD2,CAWSVSGGSYEQYF,TGTGCCTGGAGTGTAAGCGGGGGCTCCTACGAGCAGTACTTC
TRBV12-2,TRBJ1-3,11,-,-,CASLVGNTIYF,TGTGCAAGTCTCGTCGGAAACACCATATATTTT
TRBV29-1,TRBJ1-1,13,-,-,CSVVIQGNTEAFF,TGCAGCGTTGTAATACAGGGGAACACTGAAGCTTTCTTT
TRBV27,TRBJ1-3,19,few,-,CASSSIPPRRGRSGNTIYF,TGTGCCAGCAGTTCTATACCCCCTCGTCGGGGTCGCTCTGGAAACACCATATATTTT
TRBV30,TRBJ2-2,15,-,TRBD1,CAWSRGPWNTGELFF,TGTGCCTGGAGCAGGGGGCCCTGGAACACCGGGGAGCTGTTTTTT